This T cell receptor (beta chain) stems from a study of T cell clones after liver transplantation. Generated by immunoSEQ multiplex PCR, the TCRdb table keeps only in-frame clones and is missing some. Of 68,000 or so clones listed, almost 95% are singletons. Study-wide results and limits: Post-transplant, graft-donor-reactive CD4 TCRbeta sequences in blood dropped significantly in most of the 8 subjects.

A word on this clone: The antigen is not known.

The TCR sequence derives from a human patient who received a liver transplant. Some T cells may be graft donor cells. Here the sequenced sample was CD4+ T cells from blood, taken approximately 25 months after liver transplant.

Here the CDR3 reads CASSEPQGTNYGYTF. The CDR3 DNA reads as TGTGCCAGCAGTGAACCACAGGGAACTAACTATGGCTACACCTTC. This chain links TRBV6-1 with TRBJ1-2, with TRBD1 as a possible D gene (6 bases). Per the germline V gene, CDR1 is MNHNS and CDR2 is SASEGT. The CDR3 runs to 15 residues. V was cut by 2 bases and J by 0 bases, with 10 bases left in between.